Shown below are 21 T cell receptor beta chains from a single sample sequenced in a study of CD8 T cells in ankylosing spondylitis. Study findings and constraints: A motif of 7 to 9 highly homologous TCR beta variants was seen as apparently characteristic of ankylosing spondylitis blood.

TCRdb analysed the 5' RACE reads with MiXCR anew, one entry per CDR3 protein. The table records about 800,000 distinct CDR3 sequences, 12% of them present only once. Which antigens these TCRs recognize remains unknown. Specimen: blood, either unsorted or a sorted T cell fraction (not recorded which). The receptor set was obtained from a male donor with ankylosing spondylitis.

The chain has TRBV7-2 and TRBJ2-3, with TRBD2 matching over 7 bases. The CDR3 loop spans 15 amino acids. Germline V gene lookup returns CDR1 SGHTA and CDR2 FQGNSA. J gave up 6 bases and V 1 base, and 7 bases lay outside the gene matches. This CDR3 reads CASSLGGGVWDTQYF. CDR3 bases: TGTGCCAGCAGCTTAGGGGGAGGGGTTTGGGATACGCAGTATTTT.

The V and J genes are TRBV5-1 and TRBJ1-6, with D perhaps matching TRBD1 (5 bases). This CDR3 is 14 amino acids long. The germline V gene has CDR1 SGHRS and CDR2 YFSETQ. V was clipped by 0 bases and J by 8 bases, with 9 bases between them. This CDR3 reads CASSLELGDSPLHF. The CDR3 DNA reads TGCGCCAGCAGCTTGGAACTAGGGGATTCACCCCTCCACTTT.

This clonotype was counted between two and nine times. The chain joins TRBV18 to TRBJ1-4; D not resolved. Trimming shortened V by 2 bases and J by 8 bases, and 3 bases separated the two germline ends. The CDR3 is made up of 11 amino acids. Germline CDR1 and CDR2: KGHSH and LQKENI. The CDR3, as DNA: TGTGCCAGCTCACCATCAGAAAAACTGTTTTTT. Translating it yields CASSPSEKLFF.

This clonotype occurred many times. The chain has TRBV20-1 and TRBJ2-7; D is ambiguous. CDR3 length: 13 residues. Germline CDR1 is DFQATT and CDR2 is SNEGSKA (reference sequence). CDR3 DNA: TGCAGCGCCAACCGAGCTGGGATCCACGAGCAGTACTTC. Encoded protein: CSANRAGIHEQYF.

The chain uses TRBV20-1 and TRBJ1-2, with 8 bases that match TRBD1. This CDR3 has 15 residues. Germline loops: CDR1 DFQATT, CDR2 SNEGSKA (reference sequence). With 4 bases clipped from V and 0 bases from J, the junction kept 7 bases outside the gene matches. The CDR3 is CSAKENRGANYGYTF. CDR3 nucleotide sequence: TGCAGTGCTAAAGAAAACAGGGGGGCTAACTATGGCTACACCTTC.

This clonotype has a handful of counts. The rearrangement links TRBV15 to TRBJ1-2; D not certain. CDR1 and CDR2 (germline): LNHNV, YYDKDF (reference sequence). Between the trimmed V and J ends, which lost 0 bases and 4 bases, there was a span of 9 bases. CDR3 length: 14 amino acids. The chain's CDR3 is CATSRDQLTYGYTF. DNA for the CDR3: TGTGCCACCAGCAGAGATCAGCTGACCTATGGCTACACCTTC.

This clonotype appeared many times. The chain is built from TRBV10-3 and TRBJ2-3, with 10 bases lining up with TRBD1. In germline, CDR1 is ENHRY, CDR2 SYGVKD. V lost 7 bases to trimming and J lost 6 bases; unmatched junction nucleotides: 10. The CDR3 runs to 15 residues. This CDR3 is CAITRQGAAQDTQYF. In nucleotides, the CDR3 is TGTGCCATCACTAGACAGGGGGCGGCCCAGGATACGCAGTATTTT.

This clonotype was observed a few times. V usage is TRBV20-1 and J usage is TRBJ2-3; D possibly corresponds to TRBD2 (6 bases). The ends were cut back, 1 base at V and 4 bases at J, with 9 bases in the middle. Germline V gene sequence: CDR1 DFQATT, CDR2 SNEGSKA (reference sequence). The length of the CDR3 is 13 residues. The CDR3 is CSARAGVSDTQYF. DNA for the CDR3: TGCAGTGCTAGAGCGGGGGTGTCAGATACGCAGTATTTT.

This clonotype has a count of ten or more. CDR3 DNA sequence: TGTGCCAGCAGCTTAGTACTCCTAACCGGGGAGCTGTTTTTT. Its translation: CASSLVLLTGELFF. The chain is built from TRBV7-2 and TRBJ2-2; D remains unclear. Germline V CDR1 and CDR2: SGHTA, FQGNSA. The CDR3 is 14 residues long. V was trimmed by 1 base and J by 5 bases, leaving 8 bases between them.

This clonotype was counted a few times. The chain employs TRBV7-2 and TRBJ2-1; TRBD2 matches 11 bases. The CDR3 covers 16 residues. Germline CDR1 is SGHTA and CDR2 is FQGNSA. Trimming at V came to 5 bases and at J to 6 bases, leaving 9 bases not matched to a gene. In DNA, the CDR3 is TGTGCCAGCAGCGCAGAAGTAGCGGGGGGGCTCAATGAGCAGTTCTTC. It specifies CASSAEVAGGLNEQFF.

This rearrangement joins TRBV5-1 to TRBJ2-1; possible D gene TRBD1, 6 bases. The CDR3 length is 15 residues. V was trimmed by 5 bases and J by 0 bases, leaving 12 bases between them. Germline V gives CDR1 SGHRS, CDR2 YFSETQ. The CDR3 protein is CASREQGNSYNEQFF. In nucleotides, the CDR3 is TGCGCCAGCAGGGAACAGGGTAACTCCTACAATGAGCAGTTCTTC.

The rearrangement uses TRBV7-2 and TRBJ2-7; D is undetermined. With 3 bases removed from V and 3 bases from J, the gap between germline ends came to 12 bases. There are 14 residues in the CDR3. Germline-derived CDR1 and CDR2 are SGHTA and FQGNSA. CDR3 DNA: TGTGCCAGCAGCTTGGAATGGAGTAACTACGAGCAGTACTTC. Residues: CASSLEWSNYEQYF.

This clonotype was recorded at least ten times. This rearrangement joins TRBV12-3 or TRBV12-4 to TRBJ2-3; D unresolved. This CDR3 contains 14 residues. With 5 bases removed from V and 7 bases from J, the gap between germline ends came to 16 bases. As DNA, the CDR3 is TGTGCCAGCAGTATAGACCCTGAAGTTTATACGCAGTATTTT. This encodes CASSIDPEVYTQYF.

The chain links TRBV5-1 to TRBJ1-5; tentatively, D is TRBD1 (5 bases). CDR3 length equals 14 residues. The germline V gene has CDR1 SGHRS and CDR2 YFSETQ. Trimming removed 0 bases at V and 7 bases at J, with 11 bases between. CDR3 DNA: TGCGCCAGCAGCTTGGAGGGGCTCGGACAGCCCCAGCATTTT. Translation: CASSLEGLGQPQHF.

The CDR3 region has the DNA TGTGCCAGCAGCCCCCTGGGCGGGACAGATAACACCGGGGAGCTGTTTTTT. Its translation is CASSPLGGTDNTGELFF. The gene calls are TRBV7-8 and TRBJ2-2; a weak D match, TRBD1 (7 bases). V lost 5 bases to trimming and J lost 2 bases, with 18 bases between them. Germline V gene lookup returns CDR1 SGHVS and CDR2 FQNEAQ. The CDR3 is 17 amino acids. Full variable domain (remainder filled in from reference TRBV7-8 and TRBJ2-2): GAGVSQSPRYKVAKRGQDVALRCDPISGHVSLFWYQQALGQGPEFLTYFQNEAQLDKSGLPSDRFFAERPEGSVSTLKIQRTQQEDSAVYLCASSPLGGTDNTGELFFGEGSRLTVL.

This clonotype was seen only a few times. The rearrangement links TRBV5-1 to TRBJ2-1; perhaps TRBD2 as D (5 bases). V was pared by 4 bases and J by 9 bases, with 14 bases between. This CDR3 has 13 amino acids. Germline loops: CDR1 SGHRS, CDR2 YFSETQ. The CDR3 sequence is CASSVPASTEQFF. The CDR3 nucleotides read TGCGCCAGCAGCGTTCCAGCTAGCACTGAGCAGTTCTTC.

In this sample, this clonotype turned up many times. The V call is TRBV6-2 or TRBV6-3, the J call TRBJ2-7, with 12 bases fitting TRBD2. CDR3 length: 16 residues. The germline CDR1 and CDR2 sequences are MNHEY and SVGEGT. V lost 4 bases to trimming and J lost 2 bases; unmatched junction nucleotides: 6. CDR3 loop: CASSSRLAGVAYEQYF. The DNA of the CDR3 is TGTGCCAGCAGTTCCCGACTAGCGGGGGTAGCCTACGAGCAGTACTTC.

This clonotype was recorded many times. V and J are TRBV5-1 and TRBJ1-1; possible D gene TRBD1, 5 bases. The germline V gene encodes CDR1 SGHRS and CDR2 YFSETQ. V lost 0 bases and J 4 bases, leaving 16 bases between the germline ends. There are 16 residues in the CDR3. The CDR3: CASSLGQLNLGTEAFF. The CDR3 bases are TGCGCCAGCAGCTTGGGACAGCTAAACCTTGGCACTGAAGCTTTCTTT.

In this sample, this clonotype turned up a few times. CDR3 residues: CSAIGFSLRPYEQYF. The CDR3 DNA sequence: TGCAGTGCTATTGGCTTCAGCTTGCGTCCCTACGAGCAGTACTTC. The rearrangement joins TRBV20-1 to TRBJ2-7; D not certain. The CDR3 extends over 15 amino acids. Deletions cut 4 bases from V and 2 bases from J, with 18 bases between. Germline CDR1 and CDR2: DFQATT and SNEGSKA (reference sequence).

V is TRBV5-1 and J is TRBJ2-5; D is unclear. The CDR3 spans 14 residues. Trimming pared 0 bases from V and 3 bases from J, leaving 9 bases between. Germline values: CDR1 SGHRS, CDR2 YFSETQ. In DNA, the CDR3 is TGCGCCAGCAGCTTGGGATCTAGGAAAGAGACCCAGTACTTC. It is translated as CASSLGSRKETQYF.

In this sample, this clonotype turned up a few times. V gene TRBV15 combines with J gene TRBJ1-3, with D unclear. This CDR3 has 14 amino acids. The germline CDR1 and CDR2 sequences are LNHNV and YYDKDF (reference sequence). With 0 bases removed from V and 8 bases from J, the gap between germline ends came to 11 bases. The chain's CDR3 is CATSRDVVRDTIYF. DNA of the CDR3: TGTGCCACCAGCAGAGATGTCGTGAGAGACACCATATATTTT.